The 7 T cell receptor beta chains below all came from one sample that was sequenced in a study of T cells in localized non-small cell lung cancer. Produced via immunoSEQ multiplex PCR; TCRdb's table is partial and in-frame only. The sample has almost 40,000 clones, 79% seen once; the top ten hold under 45%. Sequencing used PBMCs, obtained before any cancer treatment. The receptors shown here come from a woman aged 40-69 years with stage II squamous cell lung carcinoma.

The gene calls are TRBV2 and TRBJ2-5, with D perhaps matching TRBD1 (6 bases). The CDR3 length is 15 residues. The germline V and J ends were trimmed by 5 bases and 2 bases, with 15 bases remaining between them. From germline, CDR1 is SNHLY and CDR2 FYNNEI. The DNA for the CDR3 is TGTGCCAGCAGTAAACAGGGACCTACTCAAGAGACCCAGTACTTC. This codes for CASSKQGPTQETQYF.

The chain joins TRBV18 to TRBJ1-4; a possible D gene is TRBD1 (5 bases). Germline CDR1 reads KGHSH; CDR2 reads LQKENI. V lost 0 bases and J 5 bases, leaving 7 bases between the germline ends. This CDR3 region has 14 residues. DNA of the CDR3: TGTGCCAGCTCACCACCGGGGGAGAATGAAAAACTGTTTTTT. Protein: CASSPPGENEKLFF.

This clone has just a few counts. The V and J genes are TRBV2 and TRBJ2-6; TRBD1 or TRBD2 may be the D gene (5 bases each). CDR1 and CDR2 from the germline V gene are SNHLY and FYNNEI. V was clipped by 2 bases and J by 4 bases, with 9 bases between them. The CDR3 contains 15 residues. In DNA form, the CDR3 reads TGTGCCAGCAGTGAAAGAGGGACCGGGGCCAACGTCCTGACTTTC. Its protein product is CASSERGTGANVLTF.

This clone was seen only once. The genes are TRBV7-2 and TRBJ2-5, with TRBD1 as a possible D gene (6 bases). The CDR3 extends over 14 amino acids. With 5 bases removed from V and 5 bases from J, the gap between germline ends came to 15 bases. Germline V CDR1 and CDR2: SGHTA, FQGNSA. The chain's CDR3 is CASSPQGNGETQYF. For the CDR3, the DNA is TGTGCCAGCAGCCCACAGGGTAATGGGGAGACCCAGTACTTC.

V gene TRBV7-2 combines with J gene TRBJ2-7; D unclear. Trimming removed 5 bases at V and 2 bases at J, with 13 bases between. The CDR3 runs 14 residues. Per germline, CDR1 SGHTA and CDR2 FQGNSA. The CDR3 DNA reads as TGTGCCAGCAGCCCCCCCGACGGAACCTACGAGCAGTACTTC. It yields the protein CASSPPDGTYEQYF.

The genes are TRBV6-5 and TRBJ2-1, with D tentatively TRBD1 or TRBD2 (5 bases each). Germline CDR1 reads MNHEY; CDR2 reads SVGAGI. Trimming removed 8 bases at V and 6 bases at J, with 17 bases between. The CDR3 sequence is 14 residues long. DNA of the CDR3: TGTGCCAGCTTCGGGGCTAGTAGGGCCAATGAGCAGTTCTTC. Its protein product is CASFGASRANEQFF.

This rearrangement joins TRBV5-6 to TRBJ2-3; TRBD2 matches at 10 bases. V trimming: 3 bases; J trimming: 2 bases; junction bases outside the gene matches: 6. The germline V gene encodes CDR1 SGHDT and CDR2 YYEEEE. CDR3 length equals 16 residues. Here the CDR3 reads CASSSRGTSDTDTQYF. In DNA, the CDR3 is TGTGCCAGCAGCTCTCGTGGGACTAGCGACACAGATACGCAGTATTTT.